This is a list of T cell receptor beta chains from one sample in a study of blood T cell repertoires in COVID-19. Clones were sequenced by immunoSEQ multiplex PCR, and TCRdb holds only the in-frame ones, with some missing. The repertoire holds around 260,000 clones, with 70% to 90% as singletons. Sequences were obtained from peripheral blood. These receptors originate from a woman in her twenties or thirties with active or convalescent COVID-19. CDR3s include the opening cysteine and the closing phenylalanine or tryptophan. A D gene is named only where the DNA matches it firmly. Clone size appears in some rows only: once, few, many, or a class for an expanded clone.

j_call,v_call,d_call,clone_size,cdr3_nt,cdr3_aa
TRBJ2-1,TRBV11-3,TRBD2,.,TGTGCCAGCAGCTTAAGTGGGGGGGGCTACAATGAGCAGTTCTTC,CASSLSGGGYNEQFF
TRBJ2-7,TRBV7-2,.,.,TGTGCCAGCAGCTTAGGAGGGGGGGTGAGTACCGAGCAGTACTTC,CASSLGGGVSTEQYF
TRBJ1-4,TRBV19,.,.,TGTGCCAGTAGTTGGAGGGCGGGCGAAGGTGCTCCTTCGGTTTTT,CASSWRAGEGAPSVF
TRBJ2-2,TRBV12-5,.,.,TGTGCTAGTGGTTTGTCACGACAGGGAGGTGGCACCGGGGAGCTGTTTTTT,CASGLSRQGGGTGELFF
TRBJ2-7,TRBV10-1,TRBD2,.,TGCGCCAGCAGTGAGTCGAGCCTAGCGGCCTACGAGCAGTACTTC,CASSESSLAAYEQYF
TRBJ2-3,TRBV9,TRBD2,once,TGTGCCAGCAGCGTAGCGGGGGGGGGCAGTACTAGCACAGATACGCAGTATTTT,CASSVAGGGSTSTDTQYF
TRBJ1-1,TRBV27,TRBD1,.,TGTGCCAGCAGTTTTCAACTGGCAGGGGGTCGTAACACTGAAGCTTTCTTT,CASSFQLAGGRNTEAFF
TRBJ2-1,TRBV4-3,.,.,TGCGCCAGCAGCCCGAGCGTTCCGGACTACTCCTACAATGAGCAGTTCTTC,CASSPSVPDYSYNEQFF
TRBJ2-3,TRBV2,.,.,TGTGCCAGCAGTGAACGGAGCCTAATGAATACGCAGTATTTT,CASSERSLMNTQYF
TRBJ1-1,TRBV19,TRBD1,.,TGTGCCAGTAGTATGGATGAGAATACGGGACAGGGCCTTGAAGCTTTCTTT,CASSMDENTGQGLEAFF
TRBJ2-7,TRBV5-4,TRBD1,.,TGTGCCAGCAGCAGGGGACAGGCGACCTACGAGCAGTACTTC,CASSRGQATYEQYF
TRBJ1-6,TRBV7-9,TRBD1,few,TGTGCCAGCAGTCGACAGGGTAATTCACCCCTCCACTTT,CASSRQGNSPLHF